A single T cell receptor beta chain is shown here with its context. Antigen: not known. The data belong to a study of T-cell memory formation after mild COVID-19. Overall study: Largely, the TCR clusters proved donor specific.

It was 5'RACE with constant-segment primers that produced the TCR alpha and TCR beta cDNA libraries, which carried sample barcodes and UMIs. Via MiXCR, TCRdb re-called the 5' RACE reads, giving one row per CDR3 protein. The sample records more than 300,000 distinct CDR3 sequences, approximately 13% being singletons. The study's findings and limits: Several responding clones turned up in pre-infection memory, indicating that cross-reactive memory may have taken part. CD4+ contracting clones lay mainly in CM and EM, CD8+ ones in EMRA.

The CDR3 sequence is 14 residues long. V lost 1 base to trimming and J lost 7 bases, with 11 bases between them. Germline lookup yields CDR1 SGHRS and CDR2 YFSETQ. This chain joins TRBV5-1 and TRBJ1-4; D may be TRBD1 (5 bases). This TCR was sampled from a man in his late teens or twenties who had mild COVID-19 (a few samples of this study predate the infection). Cell type and time point are not known. Sequenced input: PBMCs or a T cell subset sorted from them (not recorded which). The CDR3 DNA sequence: TGCGCCAGCAGCTTGATCCGGGGGGGTGAAAAACTGTTTTTT. Its translation is CASSLIRGGEKLFF.